This T cell receptor beta chain was found in a study of CD8 T cells in Susac syndrome. RNA was extracted with the RNeasy kit, and a quantity of about 0.45 to 1 ug was reverse transcribed using random hexamers. MiXCR was run by TCRdb on the immunoSEQ multiplex PCR reads, yielding one entry per CDR3 protein. The sample includes some 180,000 distinct CDR3 sequences, 85% to 95% seen only once; the top ten take around 0.11%. Germline V gives CDR1 SQVTM, CDR2 ANQGSEA. V trimming: 7 bases; J trimming: 5 bases; junction bases outside the gene matches: 15. This CDR3 spans 15 amino acids. The V gene is TRBV29-1, the J gene TRBJ2-7; 9 bases fit TRBD2. The sequence was collected from a human donor in good health. The sample comprised CD4+ T cells from PBMCs. In nucleotides, the CDR3 is TGCAGCGCACGCCTAGGGCGGGAGGGAAGCGACGAGCAGTACTTC. This gives the protein CSARLGREGSDEQYF.